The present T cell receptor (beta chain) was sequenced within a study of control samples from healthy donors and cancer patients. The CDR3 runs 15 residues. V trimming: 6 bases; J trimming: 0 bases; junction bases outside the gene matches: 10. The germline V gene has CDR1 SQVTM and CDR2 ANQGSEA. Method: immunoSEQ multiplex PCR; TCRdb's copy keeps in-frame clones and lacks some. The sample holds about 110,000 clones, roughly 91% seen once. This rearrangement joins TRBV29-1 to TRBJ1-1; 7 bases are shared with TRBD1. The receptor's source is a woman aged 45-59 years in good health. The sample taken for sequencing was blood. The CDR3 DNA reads TGCAGCGTGGGGACCGGGACAGTGATGAACACTGAAGCTTTCTTT. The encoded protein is CSVGTGTVMNTEAFF.